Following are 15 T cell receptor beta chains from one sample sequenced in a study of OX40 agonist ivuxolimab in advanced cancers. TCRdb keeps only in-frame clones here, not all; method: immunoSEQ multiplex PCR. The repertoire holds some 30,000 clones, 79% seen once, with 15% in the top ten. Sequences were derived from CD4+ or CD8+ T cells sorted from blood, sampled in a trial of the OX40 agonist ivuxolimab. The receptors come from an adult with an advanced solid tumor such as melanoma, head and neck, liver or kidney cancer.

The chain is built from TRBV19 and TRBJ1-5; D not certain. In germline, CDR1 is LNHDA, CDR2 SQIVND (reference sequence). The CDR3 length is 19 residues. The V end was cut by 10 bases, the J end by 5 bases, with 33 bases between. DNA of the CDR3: TGTGCCACTAACTCCCTGGGGAGGTTACTCGATCAGGCGGATCAGCCCCAGCATTTT. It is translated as CATNSLGRLLDQADQPQHF.

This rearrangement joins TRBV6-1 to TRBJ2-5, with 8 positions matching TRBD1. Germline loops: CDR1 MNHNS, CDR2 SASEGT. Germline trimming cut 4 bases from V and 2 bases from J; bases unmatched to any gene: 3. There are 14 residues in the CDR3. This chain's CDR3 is CASSVGTGQETQYF. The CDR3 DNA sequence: TGTGCCAGCAGTGTGGGGACAGGTCAAGAGACCCAGTACTTC.

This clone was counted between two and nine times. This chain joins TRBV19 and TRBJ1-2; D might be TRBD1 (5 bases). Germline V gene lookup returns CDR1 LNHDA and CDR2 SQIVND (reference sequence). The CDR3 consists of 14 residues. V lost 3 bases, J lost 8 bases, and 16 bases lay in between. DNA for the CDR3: TGTGCCAGTAGTATCCTGGGACTCGCGGGCGGCTACACCTTC. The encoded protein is CASSILGLAGGYTF.

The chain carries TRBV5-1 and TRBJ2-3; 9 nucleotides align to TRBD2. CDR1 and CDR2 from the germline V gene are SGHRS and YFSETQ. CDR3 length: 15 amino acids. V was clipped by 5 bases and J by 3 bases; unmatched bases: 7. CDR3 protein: CASRMQAGGTDTQYF. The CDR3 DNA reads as TGCGCCAGCAGGATGCAAGCGGGGGGAACAGATACGCAGTATTTT.

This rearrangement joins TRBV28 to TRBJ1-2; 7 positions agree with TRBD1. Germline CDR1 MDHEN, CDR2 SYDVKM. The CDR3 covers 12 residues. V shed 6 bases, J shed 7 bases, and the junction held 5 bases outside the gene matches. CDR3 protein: CASSDRVGGYTF. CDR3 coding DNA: TGTGCCAGCAGCGACAGGGTCGGTGGCTACACCTTC.

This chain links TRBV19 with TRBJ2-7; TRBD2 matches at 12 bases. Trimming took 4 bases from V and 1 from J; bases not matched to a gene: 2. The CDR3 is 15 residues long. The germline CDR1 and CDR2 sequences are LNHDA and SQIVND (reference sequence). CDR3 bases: TGTGCCAGTAGTACCACTAGCGGGGGGTCCTACGAGCAGTACTTC. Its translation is CASSTTSGGSYEQYF. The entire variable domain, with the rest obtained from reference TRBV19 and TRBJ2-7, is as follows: DGGITQSPKYLFRKEGQNVTLSCEQNLNHDAMYWYRQDPGQGLRLIYYSQIVNDFQKGDIAEGYSVSREKKESFPLTVTSAQKNPTAFYLCASSTTSGGSYEQYFGPGTRLTVT.

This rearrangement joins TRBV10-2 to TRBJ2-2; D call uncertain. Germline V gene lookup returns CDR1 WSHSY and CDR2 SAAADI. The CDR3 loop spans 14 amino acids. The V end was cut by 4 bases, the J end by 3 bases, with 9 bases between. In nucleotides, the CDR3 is TGCGCCAGCAGTGGAGCAGGTTACACCGGGGAGCTGTTTTTT. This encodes CASSGAGYTGELFF.

The CDR3 coding sequence is TGTGCCAGCAGCTTAGGGGTAGGGTCTGGAAACACCATATATTTT. Its translation is CASSLGVGSGNTIYF. The chain links TRBV11-2 to TRBJ1-3; D remains unclear. CDR3 length: 15 residues. V gave up 1 base and J gave up 1 base, with 8 bases separating them. Germline lookup yields CDR1 SGHAT and CDR2 FQNNGV.

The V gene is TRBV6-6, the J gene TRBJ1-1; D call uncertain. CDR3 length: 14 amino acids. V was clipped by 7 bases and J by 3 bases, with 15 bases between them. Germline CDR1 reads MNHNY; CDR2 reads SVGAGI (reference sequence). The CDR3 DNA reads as TGTGCCAGCATCCTCCCGGCCCCAGACACTGAAGCTTTCTTT. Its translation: CASILPAPDTEAFF.

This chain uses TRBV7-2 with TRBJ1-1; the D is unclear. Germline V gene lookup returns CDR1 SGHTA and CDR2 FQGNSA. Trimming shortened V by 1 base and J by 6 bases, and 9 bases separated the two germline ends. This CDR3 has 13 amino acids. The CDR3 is CASSLGAGAEAFF. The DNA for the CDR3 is TGTGCCAGCAGCTTAGGAGCAGGAGCTGAAGCTTTCTTT.

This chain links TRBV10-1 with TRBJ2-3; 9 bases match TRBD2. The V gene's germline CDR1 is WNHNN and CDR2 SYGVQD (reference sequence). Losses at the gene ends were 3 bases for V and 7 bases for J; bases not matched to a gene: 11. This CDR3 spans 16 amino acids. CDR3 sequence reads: CASSDHRGTSLNTQYF. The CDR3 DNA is TGCGCCAGCAGTGATCATCGGGGGACTAGCCTAAATACGCAGTATTTT.

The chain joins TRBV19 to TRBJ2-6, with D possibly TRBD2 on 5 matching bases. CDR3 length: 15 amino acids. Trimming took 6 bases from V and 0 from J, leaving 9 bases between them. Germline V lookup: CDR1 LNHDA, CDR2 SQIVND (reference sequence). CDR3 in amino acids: CASSRRDSGANVLTF. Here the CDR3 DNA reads TGTGCCAGTAGCCGCCGGGACTCTGGGGCCAACGTCCTGACTTTC.

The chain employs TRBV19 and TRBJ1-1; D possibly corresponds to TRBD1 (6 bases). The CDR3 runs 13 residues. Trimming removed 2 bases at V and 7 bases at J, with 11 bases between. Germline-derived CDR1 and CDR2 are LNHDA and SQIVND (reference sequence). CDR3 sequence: CASSITGMDEAFF. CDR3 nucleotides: TGTGCCAGTAGTATAACAGGGATGGATGAAGCTTTCTTT.

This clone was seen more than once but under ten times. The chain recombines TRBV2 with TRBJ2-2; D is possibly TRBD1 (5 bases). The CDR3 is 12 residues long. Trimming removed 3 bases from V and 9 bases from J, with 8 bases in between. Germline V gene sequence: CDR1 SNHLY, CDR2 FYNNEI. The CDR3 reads CASSDPGRELFF. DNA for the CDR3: TGTGCCAGCAGTGACCCAGGGCGGGAGCTGTTTTTT.

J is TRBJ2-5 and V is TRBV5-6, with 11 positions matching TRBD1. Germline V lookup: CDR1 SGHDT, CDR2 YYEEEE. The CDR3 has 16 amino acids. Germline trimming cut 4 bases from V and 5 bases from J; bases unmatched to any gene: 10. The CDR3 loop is CASSPDRGLLKETQYF. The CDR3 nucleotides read TGTGCCAGCAGCCCGGACAGGGGGCTTTTGAAGGAGACCCAGTACTTC. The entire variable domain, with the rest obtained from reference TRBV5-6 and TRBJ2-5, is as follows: DAGVTQSPTHLIKTRGQQVTLRCSPKSGHDTVSWYQQALGQGPQFIFQYYEEEERQRGNFPDRFSGHQFPNYSSELNVNALLLGDSALYLCASSPDRGLLKETQYFGPGTRLLVL.